These 25 T cell receptor beta chains originate from one sample sequenced in a study of T cell changes during pregnancy in multiple sclerosis. Data came from immunoSEQ multiplex PCR; TCRdb stores just in-frame clones and leaves some out. Here the sample spans about 75,000 clones, 70% to 90% being singletons. The sample consisted of peripheral blood, taken in the first trimester of pregnancy. The receptors here all came from a female donor in good health, enrolled as a control in a pregnancy study.

This clone was observed a single time. The chain couples TRBV29-1 to TRBJ2-3; 9 bases fit TRBD2. The CDR3 extends over 15 amino acids. Germline assignment: CDR1 SQVTM and CDR2 ANQGSEA. The V segment lost 1 base and the J segment 3 bases; nucleotides outside the gene matches: 5. The CDR3 loop is CSVEVPSGITDTQYF. The CDR3 DNA reads as TGCAGCGTTGAAGTTCCTAGCGGGATTACAGATACGCAGTATTTT.

This chain joins TRBV5-1 and TRBJ1-1; perhaps TRBD1 as D (6 bases). The V end was cut by 0 bases, the J end by 7 bases, with 16 bases between. Germline loops: CDR1 SGHRS, CDR2 YFSETQ. This CDR3 has 15 residues. The CDR3 spells CASSLAPGGDNEAFF. DNA of the CDR3: TGCGCCAGCAGCTTGGCCCCCGGGGGGGACAATGAAGCTTTCTTT.

The genes are TRBV11-2 and TRBJ2-1; 7 bases agree with TRBD1. The germline CDR1 and CDR2 sequences are SGHAT and FQNNGV. CDR3 size: 17 residues. V lost 1 base, J lost 6 bases, and 12 bases stayed unmatched. The DNA for the CDR3 is TGTGCCAGCAGCTTAGTAGTTAGACAGGGTGGACTCAATGAGCAGTTCTTC. Protein sequence: CASSLVVRQGGLNEQFF.

This chain joins TRBV28 and TRBJ1-5, with 7 bases aligning to TRBD1. Looked up from germline, CDR1 is MDHEN and CDR2 is SYDVKM. V lost 5 bases, J lost 4 bases, and 8 bases stayed unmatched. The CDR3 runs 15 residues. CDR3 loop: CASSPTGFRNQPQHF. The CDR3 DNA is TGTGCCAGCAGTCCGACAGGGTTTCGGAATCAGCCCCAGCATTTT. The variable domain in full, with the rest retrieved from reference TRBV28 and TRBJ1-5, is DVKVTQSSRYLVKRTGEKVFLECVQDMDHENMFWYRQDPGLGLRLIYFSYDVKMKEKGDIPEGYSVSREKKERFSLILESASTNQTSMYLCASSPTGFRNQPQHFGDGTRLSIL.

The rearrangement joins TRBV28 to TRBJ1-4; 7 positions match TRBD1. Germline trimming cut 6 bases from V and 5 bases from J; bases unmatched to any gene: 6. The CDR3 is 14 residues long. Germline V gene data show CDR1 as MDHEN and CDR2 as SYDVKM. CDR3 DNA sequence: TGTGCCAGCAGAACACAGGGGTTGAATGAAAAACTGTTTTTT. Its protein is CASRTQGLNEKLFF.

The chain couples TRBV10-3 to TRBJ2-1, with 7 positions matching TRBD2. The trim removed 6 bases at V and 5 bases at J, leaving 10 bases unmatched. CDR1 is ENHRY, CDR2 SYGVKD, per germline. CDR3 length equals 15 residues. This chain's CDR3 is CAISLLAEEHNEQFF. The CDR3 DNA sequence: TGTGCCATCAGCCTTCTAGCGGAAGAGCACAATGAGCAGTTCTTC.

The chain carries TRBV5-4 and TRBJ1-2, with 8 bases fitting TRBD1. With V trimmed by 4 bases and J by 2 bases, 4 bases remained unmatched. The CDR3 is made up of 14 amino acids. Germline V gene data show CDR1 as SGHNT and CDR2 as YYREEE (reference sequence). The chain's CDR3 is CASSGRGRNYGYTF. In DNA form, the CDR3 reads TGTGCCAGCAGCGGCAGGGGGCGAAACTATGGCTACACCTTC.

Notes on this clone: Additional DNA sequences in this sample encode the identical CDR3. The V call is TRBV7-2, the J call TRBJ2-5, with 9 bases lining up with TRBD2. The CDR3 runs 16 residues. In germline, CDR1 is SGHTA, CDR2 FQGNSA. J was trimmed by 2 bases and V by 1 base; bases with no gene match: 5. CDR3 DNA sequence: TGTGCCAGCAGCTTAGGGTTAGCGGGGGCTCAAGAGACCCAGTACTTC. This encodes CASSLGLAGAQETQYF.

The chain has TRBV5-5 and TRBJ2-1; TRBD2 agrees at 7 bases. Looked up from germline, CDR1 is SGHKS and CDR2 is YYEKEE (reference sequence). The trim removed 0 bases at V and 4 bases at J, leaving 10 bases unmatched. The CDR3 is made up of 17 amino acids. CDR3: CASSLEGLAELYNEQFF. CDR3 sequence (DNA): TGTGCCAGCAGCTTGGAAGGGCTAGCGGAGCTATACAATGAGCAGTTCTTC. The full variable domain, with the rest looked up from reference TRBV5-5 and TRBJ2-1, is DAGVTQSPTHLIKTRGQQVTLRCSPISGHKSVSWYQQVLGQGPQFIFQYYEKEERGRGNFPDRFSARQFPNYSSELNVNALLLGDSALYLCASSLEGLAELYNEQFFGPGTRLTVL.

V and J are TRBV28 and TRBJ2-7; 10 nucleotides align to TRBD2. Germline V CDR1 and CDR2: MDHEN, SYDVKM. This CDR3 contains 15 residues. The J segment lost 2 bases and the V segment lost 4 bases, leaving 5 bases of the junction unmatched. CDR3: CASSSLSGGTYEQYF. The CDR3 DNA reads TGTGCCAGCAGTTCCCTTAGCGGGGGGACCTACGAGCAGTACTTC.

The chain joins TRBV27 to TRBJ2-1; 11 nucleotides align to TRBD2. Germline CDR1 MNHEY, CDR2 SMNVEV (reference sequence). The trim removed 6 bases at V and 6 bases at J, leaving 7 bases unmatched. The CDR3 spans 15 residues. CDR3 sequence: CASRLIAGGINEQFF. In DNA form, the CDR3 reads TGTGCCAGCAGACTAATAGCGGGAGGGATCAATGAGCAGTTCTTC.

J is TRBJ2-7 and V is TRBV29-1; perhaps TRBD2 as D (5 bases). V was trimmed by 3 bases and J by 0 bases, leaving 9 bases between them. In germline, CDR1 is SQVTM, CDR2 ANQGSEA. The CDR3 totals 13 residues. The CDR3 is CSVELGVSYEQYF. CDR3 DNA sequence: TGCAGCGTTGAGTTGGGAGTCTCCTACGAGCAGTACTTC.

This chain uses TRBV5-5 with TRBJ2-7, with 8 positions matching TRBD2. Trimming at V came to 0 bases and at J to 0 bases, leaving 8 bases not matched to a gene. The germline CDR1 and CDR2 sequences are SGHKS and YYEKEE (reference sequence). The CDR3 covers 17 residues. The CDR3: CASSLVGGGFSSYEQYF. Written as DNA, the CDR3 is TGTGCCAGCAGCTTGGTCGGGGGGGGGTTCTCCTCCTACGAGCAGTACTTC.

The chain carries TRBV5-4 and TRBJ2-1; 11 bases fit TRBD1. This CDR3 contains 16 residues. CDR1 and CDR2 (germline): SGHNT, YYREEE (reference sequence). J was trimmed by 9 bases and V by 4 bases; bases with no gene match: 12. The CDR3 loop reads CASSGGDRGYSSEQFF. As DNA, the CDR3 is TGTGCCAGCAGCGGCGGGGACAGGGGGTATTCGAGTGAGCAGTTCTTC.

The V call is TRBV5-1, the J call TRBJ1-1; D perhaps matches TRBD1 (6 bases). Trimming pared 0 bases from V and 4 bases from J, leaving 7 bases between. This CDR3 has 13 residues. Germline V lookup: CDR1 SGHRS, CDR2 YFSETQ. CDR3 in DNA: TGCGCCAGCAGCTTGGACAGGGCCACTGAAGCTTTCTTT. Translation gives CASSLDRATEAFF.

This sequence joins TRBV27 and TRBJ1-4; possible D gene TRBD1, 5 bases. Germline CDR1 and CDR2: MNHEY and SMNVEV (reference sequence). Trimming cost V 3 bases and J 7 bases, with 12 bases left between them. CDR3 length: 14 residues. CDR3 in amino acids: CASSFQGSGEKLFF. CDR3 coding DNA: TGTGCCAGCAGTTTCCAGGGATCGGGTGAAAAACTGTTTTTT.

The CDR3 bases are TGCGCCAGCAGCCATGACCCCGGGACCTACGAGCAGTACTTC. Amino acid sequence: CASSHDPGTYEQYF. V and J are TRBV4-1 and TRBJ2-7; TRBD2 might be the D (5 bases). Germline values: CDR1 MGHRA, CDR2 YSYEKL. V was pared by 3 bases and J by 2 bases, with 11 bases between. The length of the CDR3 is 14 residues.

The chain uses TRBV19 and TRBJ2-3; D may be TRBD1 (5 bases). This CDR3 is 13 amino acids long. Germline V lookup: CDR1 LNHDA, CDR2 SQIVND (reference sequence). V lost 6 bases to trimming and J lost 4 bases, with 11 bases between them. The CDR3 region is CASRPIGADTQYF. The CDR3 DNA is TGTGCCAGTAGGCCGATAGGGGCAGATACGCAGTATTTT. Filled out from reference TRBV19 and TRBJ2-3, the complete variable domain reads DGGITQSPKYLFRKEGQNVTLSCEQNLNHDAMYWYRQDPGQGLRLIYYSQIVNDFQKGDIAEGYSVSREKKESFPLTVTSAQKNPTAFYLCASRPIGADTQYFGPGTRLTVL.

This clone showed up just a few times. The chain employs TRBV2 and TRBJ1-1, with D tentatively TRBD1 (5 bases). The CDR3 is 12 residues long. Germline CDR1 and CDR2: SNHLY and FYNNEI. Trimming shortened V by 4 bases and J by 6 bases, and 9 bases separated the two germline ends. The CDR3 nucleotides read TGTGCCAGCAGTGCTGACAGCCCTGAAGCTTTCTTT. This encodes CASSADSPEAFF.

The chain couples TRBV13 to TRBJ2-4, with 12 bases lining up with TRBD2. J lost 3 bases, V lost 5 bases, and 17 bases had no gene match. Looked up from germline, CDR1 is PRHDT and CDR2 is FYEKMQ (reference sequence). The CDR3 covers 20 residues. In DNA form, the CDR3 reads TGTGCCAGCAGCCCCCATCCCTCGACTAGCGGGAGAGGGGGCAAAAACATTCAGTACTTC. Amino acids: CASSPHPSTSGRGGKNIQYF. Combining the CDR3 with reference TRBV13 and TRBJ2-4 gives the whole variable domain AAGVIQSPRHLIKEKRETATLKCYPIPRHDTVYWYQQGPGQDPQFLISFYEKMQSDKGSIPDRFSAQQFSDYHSELNMSSLELGDSALYFCASSPHPSTSGRGGKNIQYFGAGTRLSVL.

The chain recombines TRBV5-4 with TRBJ1-4; tentative D call: TRBD1 (5 bases). The germline gives CDR1 SGHNT, CDR2 YYREEE (reference sequence). The CDR3 contains 16 residues. V was pared by 1 base and J by 8 bases, with 18 bases between. CDR3 sequence (DNA): TGTGCCAGCAGCTTGCCCGTGTCGGGGGAGAGCGAAAAACTGTTTTTT. It is translated as CASSLPVSGESEKLFF.

This sequence joins TRBV4-3 and TRBJ2-2, with 8 positions matching TRBD1. This CDR3 has 16 residues. The trim removed 2 bases at V and 4 bases at J, leaving 6 bases unmatched. Germline loops: CDR1 LGHNA, CDR2 YSLEER. The CDR3 loop is CASSQPTGGATGELFF. CDR3 in DNA: TGCGCCAGCAGCCAACCCACAGGGGGTGCCACCGGGGAGCTGTTTTTT.

The CDR3 DNA reads as TGTGCCAGCAGCTTACCCCAGGGCCCTTATGGCTACACCTTC. This gives the protein CASSLPQGPYGYTF. The J gene is TRBJ1-2, the V gene TRBV5-4, with a tentative D call TRBD1 (5 bases). Germline lookup yields CDR1 SGHNT and CDR2 YYREEE (reference sequence). Between the trimmed V and J ends, which lost 2 bases and 5 bases, there was a span of 13 bases. The CDR3 totals 14 residues.

DNA of the CDR3: TGTGCCAGCACCCGCCCCGGGACAGCGAACACCGGGGAGCTGTTTTTT. It encodes CASTRPGTANTGELFF. The chain joins TRBV5-4 to TRBJ2-2, with 7 bases identical to TRBD1. Unmatched junction bases numbered 8, after V lost 6 bases and J lost 0 bases. There are 16 residues in the CDR3. Germline V gene lookup returns CDR1 SGHNT and CDR2 YYREEE (reference sequence).

The V and J genes are TRBV5-6 and TRBJ1-5, with 7 bases fitting TRBD1. The V gene end was trimmed by 4 bases and the J gene end by 0 bases; junction bases not matched to a gene: 13. CDR1 is SGHDT, CDR2 YYEEEE, per germline. CDR3 length: 18 residues. CDR3 coding DNA: TGTGCCAGCAGCCATAGAAACCGACAGGGCCATAGCAATCAGCCCCAGCATTTT. Encoded protein: CASSHRNRQGHSNQPQHF.